The present entry profiles one TCR beta chain with its context. The data stem from a study of regulatory T cells in long-lasting Graves disease. The CDR3 loop spans 13 amino acids. Germline V lookup: CDR1 KGHDR, CDR2 SFDVKD. V lost 5 bases and J lost 3; bases outside the gene matches: 3. Stated time point: newly diagnosed GD, antithyroid drugs for less than 3 months. The TCR library was made from RNA extracted from PBMCs. iRepertoire HTBI primers and Arm-PCR of CDR3 regions built TCR beta libraries. A single record per CDR3 protein comes from TCRdb applying MiXCR to the multiplex PCR reads. The sample lists under 500,000 distinct CDR3 sequences, roughly 17% seen once, with about 10% in the top ten. These sequences were also reported in another study, on T cells in Graves' hyperthyroidism and ophthalmopathy. From that paper: Exclusion of a patient resulted from uncontrolled infection, other autoimmune disease, pregnancy or lactation.

This clonotype was sampled from a young woman with Graves disease. The rearrangement joins TRBV24-1 to TRBJ2-7; 7 nucleotides line up with TRBD1. Sequencing was performed on peripheral blood mononuclear cells (PBMCs), taken at new diagnosis, from a patient treated with antithyroid drugs. The CDR3 reads CATSGGGRYEQYF. The CDR3 nucleotides are TGTGCCACCAGTGGAGGGGGCCGCTACGAGCAGTACTTC.